This is a list of T cell receptor gamma chains from one sample in a study of intestinal T cells in coeliac disease. TCRdb redid the clone calls on the multiplex PCR reads with CATT. Here the sample spans fewer than 1,400 gamma-chain clones, 50% to 70% being singletons. Specimen: a duodenal biopsy. The receptors were gathered from a human donor with celiac disease. Each CDR3 is given with its conserved first and last residue. Not every row has a clone size; where given, it reads once, few, many or a size class.

>TRGJP2|TRGV8|NA
TGTGCACCTGGGATTGGGGGAAGTGATTGGATCAAGACGTTT
CAPGIGGSDWIKTF
>TRGJ1/TRGJ2|TRGV11|NA
NA
CTTVPAGSIKLF
>TRGJ1/TRGJ2|TRGV9|NA
TGTGCCCGTTGTGGGAGAACCCCGGGGGGGAAACTCTTT
CARCGRTPGGKLF
>TRGJP2|TRGV3|large
TGTGCCACCTGGGACAGGCCGGTCAAGACGTTT
CATWDRPVKTF
>TRGJP1|TRGV2|NA
TGTGCCACCTGGGGACGGGCCATTACTACTGGTTGGTTCAAGATATTT
CATWGRAITTGWFKIF
>TRGJ1/TRGJ2|TRGV10|few
TGTGCTGCGTGGGGGTCAATTTATTATAAGAAACTCTTT
CAAWGSIYYKKLF
>TRGJ1/TRGJ2|TRGV3|NA
TGTGCCACCTGGGACCACGGGCTCTTT
CATWDHGLF
>TRGJ1/TRGJ2|TRGV8|large
TGTGCCACCTGGGATATGGGGGGACTTTTGGGTTATAAGAAACTCTTT
CATWDMGGLLGYKKLF
>TRGJ1/TRGJ2|TRGV8|NA
TGTGCCACCTGGGAAAAAGGGGGGAATTATTATAAGAAACTCTTT
CATWEKGGNYYKKLF
>TRGJP2|TRGV11|NA
NA
CTTVPAGLENSSDWIKTF
>TRGJ1/TRGJ2|TRGV4|NA
TGTGCACCTGGGTATTATAAGAAACTCTTT
CAPGYYKKLF
>TRGJ1/TRGJ2|TRGV3|NA
TGTGCCACCTGGACAGGCAGGGAGAAACTCTTT
CATWTGREKLF
>TRGJ1/TRGJ2|TRGV10|once
TGTGCTGCGTGGGGTCTTAGTTATAAGAAACTCTTT
CAAWGLSYKKLF
>TRGJ1/TRGJ2|TRGV8|NA
TGTGCCACCTGGGATAGGCGTGAAAGGCCCAAGAAACTCTTT
CATWDRRERPKKLF
>TRGJP1|TRGV10|NA
TGTGCTGCGTGGCCCCACTGGGCTGGTTGGTTCAAGATATTT
CAAWPHWAGWFKIF
>TRGJP2|TRGV2|large
TGTGCCACCTGGGACGGCGCGAGTGATTGGATCAAGACGTTT
CATWDGASDWIKTF
>TRGJ1/TRGJ2|TRGV3|large
TGTGCCACCTGGGACAGGCTCGGATATAAGAAACTCTTT
CATWDRLGYKKLF
>TRGJ1/TRGJ2|TRGV8|NA
TGTGCACCTGGGATTGTTAAGAAACTCTTT
CAPGIVKKLF
>TRGJP2|TRGV8|large
TGTGCCACCTGGGATAGGCGGGTGAATTGGATCAAGACGTTT
CATWDRRVNWIKTF
>TRGJ1/TRGJ2|TRGV3|NA
TGTGCCACCTGGGACATCACAAAAGAAAATTATTATAAGAAACTCTTT
CATWDITKENYYKKLF
>TRGJ1/TRGJ2|TRGV3|large
TGTGCCACCTGGGACAGGCCACGTAATTATTATAAGAAACTCTTT
CATWDRPRNYYKKLF
>TRGJP2|TRGV8|once
TGTGCCACCTGGGATAGGCGTGGGGGTAGCGATTGGATCAAGACGTTT
CATWDRRGGSDWIKTF
>TRGJ1/TRGJ2|TRGV2|few
TGTGCCACCTGGGACGGGCAGGGTTATAAGAAACTCTTT
CATWDGQGYKKLF
>TRGJP1|TRGV10|NA
TGTGCTGCGTGGGGATTCGGGGGGGGTACCACTGATTGGTTCAAGATATTT
CAAWGFGGGTTDWFKIF
>TRGJ1/TRGJ2|TRGV9|large
TGTGCCTTGTGGCCCCATTATTATAAGAAACTCTTT
CALWPHYYKKLF
>TRGJ1/TRGJ2|TRGV2|once
TGTGCCACCTGGGACGACGAGGGGATTTATAAGAAACTCTTT
CATWDDEGIYKKLF
>TRGJP1|TRGV11|NA
TGTGCCTGCTGGATTAGATCTACCACTGGTTGGTTCAAGATATTT
CACWIRSTTGWFKIF
>TRGJP1|TRGV2|NA
TGTGCCCACCTGGGACGGGCGGGGGATGGTTGGTTCAAGATATTT
CAHLGRAGDGWFKIF
>TRGJ1/TRGJ2|TRGV2|NA
TGTGCCACCCACCCAAACTATAAGAAACTCTTC
CATHPNYKKLF
>TRGJ1/TRGJ2|TRGV8|once
TGTGCCACCTGGGATCCCTTGGGTGACTATAAGAAACTCTTT
CATWDPLGDYKKLF
>TRGJ1/TRGJ2|TRGV2|NA
TGTGCCACCTGGGGACGGATTAAGAAACTCTTT
CATWGRIKKLF
>TRGJ1/TRGJ2|TRGV11|NA
NA
CTTVPAGLGNKKLF
>TRGJ1/TRGJ2|TRGV4|NA
TGTGCCACCCCCTCGAATTATTATAAGAAACTCTTT
CATPSNYYKKLF
>TRGJ1/TRGJ2|TRGV2|few
TGTGCCACCTGGGACGGTGTTTATTATAAGAAACTCTTT
CATWDGVYYKKLF